Shown below are 20 T cell receptor beta chains from a single sample sequenced in a study of T cells in Graves' hyperthyroidism and ophthalmopathy. RNA transcripts were the template for amplifying TCR beta CDR3 regions. First-round RT-PCR with HTBI primers amplified the TCR CDR3 region. In TCRdb, the multiplex PCR reads were re-called with MiXCR into one record per CDR3 protein. The table shows over 200,000 distinct CDR3 sequences, with approximately 15% occurring only once. Sequences were obtained from blood. The receptors here all came from a woman aged 40 to 50 with Graves' hyperthyroidism that later progressed to Graves' ophthalmopathy.

On this clonotype itself: A much larger clone lies a single base off, so this may be a read error. The V call is TRBV29-1, the J call TRBJ1-1; D is unclear. In germline, CDR1 is SQVTM, CDR2 ANQGSEA. Deletions cut 7 bases from V and 4 bases from J, with 13 bases between. The CDR3 spans 12 residues. CDR3: CSAETEITEAFF. DNA for the CDR3: TGCAGCGCCGAAACAGAGATCACTGAAGCTTTCTTT.

This clonotype occurred many times. The chain recombines TRBV14 with TRBJ2-7; D is unresolved. Germline V gene sequence: CDR1 SGHDN, CDR2 FVKESK. CDR3 size: 15 residues. V lost 2 bases and J lost 7, with 18 bases in between. CDR3 region: CASSQIKHTGGEQYF. In DNA, the CDR3 is TGTGCCAGCAGCCAAATCAAGCACACGGGTGGGGAGCAGTACTTC.

The J gene is TRBJ2-1, the V gene TRBV7-9, with TRBD2 matching over 7 bases. The germline gives CDR1 SEHNR, CDR2 FQNEAQ (reference sequence). V lost 2 bases to trimming and J lost 0 bases; unmatched junction nucleotides: 13. This CDR3 comprises 19 residues. The CDR3: CASSLSSLGGGSSYNEQFF. The CDR3 bases are TGTGCCAGCAGCTTAAGCTCGTTGGGGGGAGGGAGCTCCTACAATGAGCAGTTCTTC.

This clonotype was seen many times. Just one base apart from a much larger clone, this may be a read error. This chain connects TRBV6-1 to TRBJ2-3; D is ambiguous. This CDR3 region has 15 residues. Trimming removed 5 bases at V and 0 bases at J, with 12 bases between. The germline V gene has CDR1 MNHNS and CDR2 SASEGT. As DNA, the CDR3 is TGTGCCAGCAGTTTGGACGATTCTAGCACAGATACGCAGTATTTT. Amino acids: CASSLDDSSTDTQYF.

Note on this clonotype: This may stem from a read error, because a much larger clone lies one nucleotide away. The chain combines TRBV6-2 or TRBV6-3 with TRBJ2-7; 8 bases are shared with TRBD1. The trim removed 6 bases at V and 1 base at J, leaving 8 bases unmatched. Germline CDR1 reads MNHEY; CDR2 reads SVGEGT. CDR3 size: 15 residues. Here the CDR3 DNA reads TGTGCCAGCAGACACCGGACAGGGCATTCCTACGAGCAGTACTTC. It yields the protein CASRHRTGHSYEQYF.

This clonotype has ten or more counts. The chain couples TRBV20-1 to TRBJ2-7; tentatively, D is TRBD1 (6 bases). This CDR3 comprises 11 residues. V lost 7 bases and J 4 bases, leaving 11 bases between the germline ends. Germline assignment: CDR1 DFQATT and CDR2 SNEGSKA (reference sequence). CDR3 sequence (DNA): TGCAGTGTCCCGGACAGATACGAGCAGTACTTC. This sequence encodes CSVPDRYEQYF.

This clonotype has ten or more counts. The rearrangement uses TRBV11-2 and TRBJ2-5; D not certain. V shed 3 bases and J shed 2 bases, with 13 bases lying between them. The CDR3 covers 15 residues. The germline gives CDR1 SGHAT, CDR2 FQNNGV. The CDR3 region is CASSFPSNGQETQYF. In DNA form, the CDR3 reads TGTGCCAGCAGCTTCCCTAGTAACGGGCAAGAGACCCAGTACTTC.

This clonotype was recorded at least ten times. The chain joins TRBV5-1 to TRBJ2-1; 13 nucleotides line up with TRBD2. Germline CDR1 SGHRS, CDR2 YFSETQ. With V trimmed by 7 bases and J by 5 bases, 18 bases remained unmatched. The CDR3 runs 19 residues. The CDR3 region is CASLSVPGTSGERDNEQFF. Written as DNA, the CDR3 is TGCGCCAGCCTTTCCGTCCCCGGGACTAGCGGGGAGAGGGACAATGAGCAGTTCTTC.

This clonotype was observed at least ten times. The chain joins TRBV28 to TRBJ2-1, with D possibly matching TRBD1 (6 bases). In germline, CDR1 is MDHEN, CDR2 SYDVKM. Trimming removed 2 bases from V and 0 bases from J, with 11 bases in between. The CDR3 contains 16 residues. This chain's CDR3 is CASSLAGVGSYNEQFF. CDR3 in DNA: TGTGCCAGCAGTTTAGCAGGGGTCGGCTCCTACAATGAGCAGTTCTTC. Filled out from reference TRBV28 and TRBJ2-1, the complete variable domain reads DVKVTQSSRYLVKRTGEKVFLECVQDMDHENMFWYRQDPGLGLRLIYFSYDVKMKEKGDIPEGYSVSREKKERFSLILESASTNQTSMYLCASSLAGVGSYNEQFFGPGTRLTVL.

V and J are TRBV15 and TRBJ2-1, with D perhaps TRBD2 (5 bases). The CDR3 totals 13 residues. Germline values: CDR1 LNHNV, CDR2 YYDKDF (reference sequence). The ends were cut back, 1 base at V and 12 bases at J, with 13 bases in the middle. Written as DNA, the CDR3 is TGTGCCACCAGCAGAGCTACGACTACAGCGCAGTTCTTC. It specifies CATSRATTTAQFF. Looking up the rest from reference TRBV15 and TRBJ2-1 gives the full variable domain: DAMVIQNPRYQVTQFGKPVTLSCSQTLNHNVMYWYQQKSSQAPKLLFHYYDKDFNNEADTPDNFQSRRPNTSFCFLDIRSPGLGDTAMYLCATSRATTTAQFFGPGTRLTVL.

This clonotype was counted at least ten times. The chain joins TRBV28 to TRBJ2-1; the D is unclear. Trimming removed 3 bases at V and 2 bases at J, with 14 bases between. This CDR3 has 16 amino acids. Germline V gene lookup returns CDR1 MDHEN and CDR2 SYDVKM. Here the CDR3 reads CASSFSPAKAYNEQFF. Here the CDR3 DNA reads TGTGCCAGCAGTTTTTCTCCCGCCAAAGCCTACAATGAGCAGTTCTTC.

This clonotype came up many times. The junction does not match germline at one end; this may be a read error. Written as DNA, the CDR3 is TGTGCCAGCAGCCACTCCCGGACAGATCCAAACTATAGCTACACCTTC. Translated: CASSHSRTDPNYSYTF. The chain combines TRBV3-1 with TRBJ1-2, with a tentative D call TRBD1 (6 bases). Germline loops: CDR1 LGHDT, CDR2 YNNKEL (reference sequence). CDR3 size: 16 residues.

The chain has TRBV12-3 or TRBV12-4 and TRBJ2-5, with D tentatively TRBD2 (5 bases). The CDR3 contains 12 residues. Trimming cost V 8 bases and J 4 bases, with 11 bases left between them. DNA of the CDR3: TGTGCCAGCGGACTGTATCGAGAGACCCAGTACTTC. It specifies CASGLYRETQYF.

This clonotype was counted at least ten times. The CDR3 protein is CASSLAGGVTDTQYF. The CDR3 DNA follows: TGTGCCAGCAGCTTAGCGGGAGGGGTCACAGATACGCAGTATTTT. The rearrangement uses TRBV7-3 and TRBJ2-3; 9 positions match TRBD2. Per germline, CDR1 SGHTA and CDR2 FQGTGA. This CDR3 contains 15 residues. The J segment lost 2 bases and the V segment lost 2 bases, leaving 2 bases of the junction unmatched. Full variable domain (rest looked up from reference TRBV7-3 and TRBJ2-3): GAGVSQTPSNKVTEKGKYVELRCDPISGHTALYWYRQSLGQGPEFLIYFQGTGAADDSGLPNDRFFAVRPEGSVSTLKIQRTERGDSAVYLCASSLAGGVTDTQYFGPGTRLTVL.

The J gene is TRBJ2-2, the V gene TRBV5-4, with 10 bases that match TRBD2. From germline, CDR1 is SGHNT and CDR2 YYREEE (reference sequence). The CDR3 covers 21 residues. With 0 bases clipped from V and 0 bases from J, the junction kept 14 bases outside the gene matches. For the CDR3, the DNA is TGTGCCAGCAGCTTGGTCCCAACACCGGGACTAGCGTTAGCGAACACCGGGGAGCTGTTTTTT. This gives the protein CASSLVPTPGLALANTGELFF.

This clonotype occurred many times. The chain is built from TRBV27 and TRBJ1-6, with 8 bases identical to TRBD1. The V segment lost 4 bases and the J segment 7 bases; nucleotides outside the gene matches: 6. Germline CDR1 reads MNHEY; CDR2 reads SMNVEV (reference sequence). This CDR3 is 15 amino acids long. This CDR3 reads CASSYKQGGNSPLHF. The CDR3 region has the DNA TGTGCCAGCAGTTATAAACAGGGGGGCAATTCACCCCTCCACTTT.

This clonotype was seen repeatedly, ten times or more. The V call is TRBV28, the J call TRBJ1-6; perhaps TRBD1 as D (5 bases). The V gene's germline CDR1 is MDHEN and CDR2 SYDVKM. The CDR3 length is 13 residues. Trimming cost V 5 bases and J 8 bases, with 10 bases left between them. The CDR3 DNA sequence: TGTGCCAGCAGTATCACAGGTGATTCACCCCTCCACTTT. Translated, it gives CASSITGDSPLHF.

The table lists this clonotype with a few counts. The CDR3 region is CAISVNFLDSRSYEQYF. DNA of the CDR3: TGTGCCATCAGTGTTAACTTTTTGGACAGCCGGTCCTACGAGCAGTACTTC. This rearrangement joins TRBV10-3 to TRBJ2-7; maybe TRBD1 (6 bases). With 4 bases removed from V and 1 base from J, the gap between germline ends came to 20 bases. The germline V gene encodes CDR1 ENHRY and CDR2 SYGVKD. The CDR3 has 17 amino acids.

This clonotype was seen many times. The chain combines TRBV19 with TRBJ1-5; D is unresolved. V was cut by 1 base and J by 2 bases, with 9 bases left in between. CDR3 size: 15 residues. CDR1 and CDR2 from the germline V gene are LNHDA and SQIVND (reference sequence). The DNA for the CDR3 is TGTGCCAGTAGTATAGTGGGTCTCCGCAATCAGCCCCAGCATTTT. Translating gives CASSIVGLRNQPQHF.

In the case of this clonotype: A much larger clone lies one base from this, so it may be a read error. V usage is TRBV27 and J usage is TRBJ2-2, with TRBD2 as a possible D gene (5 bases). CDR3 size: 14 residues. CDR1 and CDR2 from the germline V gene are MNHEY and SMNVEV (reference sequence). Trimming cost V 7 bases and J 4 bases, with 13 bases left between them. The CDR3 sequence: CASKGMGSTGELFF. DNA for the CDR3: TGTGCCAGCAAAGGGATGGGGAGCACCGGGGAGCTGTTTTTT.